This TCR beta chain is drawn from a study of Ad26.COV2.S vaccination and SARS-CoV-2 variants (dated by TCRdb to the early 2020s). Describing the broader study: Donors in the vaccine arm were drawn from COV1001, a multicentre, randomized, double-blind, placebo-controlled phase I-IIa trial testing Ad26.COV2.S in healthy adults. Ad26.COV2.S was administered intramuscularly at 5 x 10^10 or 1 x 10^11 viral particles, either as a single shot or as two shots given 56 days apart. TCRbeta repertoire sequencing served as the tool for gauging how specific and how broad the SARS-CoV-2-reactive T cell receptors were following Ad26.COV2.S vaccination. The TCR-sequenced set comprised about 32 samples: around 20 Ad26.COV2.S vaccine recipients, 5 placebo recipients and 8 SARS-CoV-2 convalescent individuals. Participants in the trial were split at random into five groups of five each, receiving low-dose or high-dose Ad26.COV2.S once or twice, or else placebo on both occasions. Blinding of investigators to trial group allocation was maintained during experiments and outcome assessment.

Overall results and qualifications from the work: The study lacked the statistical power to compare responses across vaccine doses or regimens. Vaccine and placebo recipients had comparable non-spike TCR breadth, which fits with the vaccine containing only spike. Higher spike-specific TCR breadth was observed in Ad26.COV2.S recipients than in placebo recipients (P = 0.0014). After vaccination, spike-specific CD8+ and CD4+ T cell responses were reported to show substantial breadth. The authors noted that the TCR breadth and depth analyses may have underestimated total T cell responses.

The immunoSEQ Assay was used to sequence TCRbeta CDR3 regions. After extraction, genomic DNA underwent amplification by bias-controlled multiplex PCR, followed by high-throughput sequencing. The source study handled its data this way. To quantify the absolute abundance of each unique TCRbeta CDR3 region, sequences were collapsed and filtered. T cell fraction was estimated by normalizing TCRbeta template counts to usable DNA, which was measured by amplifying reference genes present in all nucleated cells. Repertoire TCRs were annotated as SARS-CoV-2-specific when V gene, CDR3 amino acid sequence and J gene were exactly matched to a known reactive TCR set. The reference SARS-CoV-2 TCR set was obtained from MIRA and was filtered for enrichment in COVID-19-positive ImmuneCODE repertoires, whereby public or cross-reactive TCRs were removed. Based on the MIRA antigens, annotated TCRs were further analysed at the level of specific ORF or position within ORF. Breadth was defined as annotated unique rearrangements over total unique productive rearrangements; depth was the summed frequency of those rearrangements. Two-sided Wilcoxon rank-sum tests were used to compare TCR breadth between groups. TCRdb re-hosts the immuneACCESS table, in-frame sequences only. Its copies lack some clones; in the studies checked, an unresolved V gene accounts for under half of them, and the cause for the rest is not known. The V and J calls and clone size come from that table; D and trimming were worked out from the DNA. This sample comprises about 350,000 clones, 75% to 90% of them detected only once. 9.5% to 12% of the sample is taken by the ten largest.

Per the germline V gene, MNHEY is the CDR1 and SVGAGI is the CDR2. There are 16 amino acids in the CDR3, from cysteine to phenylalanine inclusive. Only the CDR3 DNA is retained, 48 bases long and in frame from the first base. Trimming removed 2 bases from V and 4 bases from J, leaving 17 bases between the germline ends. Points on this clone: Its target antigen remains unknown. No quality values exist for individual bases; no much larger clone is one base distant.

This specimen's treatment or condition label, interpreted: around 19 received Ad26.COV2.S at low or high dose, single or two shots; about 5 received placebo; per-sample allocation not given. For vaccine and placebo recipients, the sequenced repertoires came from samples collected on day 63 after the first injection. In Cohort 1b, about two dozen adults aged 18-55 years were enrolled at a single site in Boston, USA, between 29 July and 7 August 2020. As a vaccine, Ad26.COV2.S was a replication-incompetent adenovirus type 26 vector that expressed a prefusion-stabilized SARS-CoV-2 spike protein derived from the original Wuhan strain.

The source of this sequence is a person between 18 and 59 years old who received the Ad26.COV2.S COVID-19 vaccine or a placebo. Here the chain combines TRBV6-5 and TRBJ1-2, with the D gene too uncertain to name. This specimen was peripheral blood, taken in a trial of Ad26.COV2.S vaccine versus placebo. The DNA reads TGTGCCAGCAGTTACCCGATCGTAGAAGCGGGCTATGGCTACACCTTC. It specifies CASSYPIVEAGYGYTF.